The next 4 T cell receptor beta chains were all read from a single sample in a study of blood T cell repertoires in COVID-19. Clones were read by immunoSEQ multiplex PCR, and TCRdb kept only the in-frame ones, dropping some. The data hold hundreds of thousands of clones, with 88% observed a single time. The material sequenced was PBMCs or T cells enriched from blood (not recorded which). The receptors derive from a woman in her 50s who had recovered from COVID-19.

The rearrangement uses TRBV7-2 and TRBJ2-2; TRBD1 might be the D (6 bases). Germline V CDR1 and CDR2: SGHTA, FQGNSA. Trimming stripped 6 bases from V and 4 bases from J, with 12 bases between. CDR3 length: 14 residues. The CDR3 loop is CASSGARGTGELFF. The CDR3 DNA reads as TGTGCCAGCAGTGGGGCCAGGGGCACCGGGGAGCTGTTTTTT. Combining the CDR3 with reference TRBV7-2 and TRBJ2-2 gives the whole variable domain GAGVSQSPSNKVTEKGKDVELRCDPISGHTALYWYRQSLGQGLEFLIYFQGNSAPDKSGLPSDRFSAERTGGSVSTLTIQRTQQEDSAVYLCASSGARGTGELFFGEGSRLTVL.

This clone was detected once. The rearrangement joins TRBV30 to TRBJ1-5; tentative D call: TRBD1 (5 bases). CDR1 and CDR2 from the germline V gene are GTSNPN and SVGIG (reference sequence). This CDR3 has 13 residues. Trimming took off 1 base at V and 4 bases at J, with 8 bases between the two ends. This CDR3 is CAWSGTGNQPQHF. The CDR3 nucleotides read TGTGCCTGGAGTGGTACAGGAAATCAGCCCCAGCATTTT.

V is TRBV5-1 and J is TRBJ1-1, with D perhaps TRBD1 (5 bases). This CDR3 is 11 amino acids long. Trimming cost V 2 bases and J 11 bases, with 10 bases left between them. Germline loops: CDR1 SGHRS, CDR2 YFSETQ. The CDR3 loop is CASSLGDSAFF. The CDR3 coding sequence is TGCGCCAGCAGCTTAGGGGACTCCGCTTTCTTT. The whole variable domain, remainder taken from reference TRBV5-1 and TRBJ1-1, is KAGVTQTPRYLIKTRGQQVTLSCSPISGHRSVSWYQQTPGQGLQFLFEYFSETQRNKGNFPGRFSGRQFSNSRSEMNVSTLELGDSALYLCASSLGDSAFFGQGTRLTVV.

The rearrangement uses TRBV2 and TRBJ1-1; D remains unclear. The germline CDR1 and CDR2 sequences are SNHLY and FYNNEI. The CDR3 runs 13 residues. Between the trimmed V and J ends, which lost 2 bases and 11 bases, there was a span of 15 bases. Here the CDR3 reads CASSESSLTTAFF. The CDR3 bases are TGTGCCAGCAGTGAAAGTAGTTTGACTACCGCTTTCTTT.